The text below deals with one T cell receptor (beta chain). The record originates from a study of CD8 T cells in Susac syndrome. Germline-derived CDR1 and CDR2 are MDHEN and SYDVKM. This CDR3 contains 14 residues. The ends were cut back, 5 bases at V and 4 bases at J, with 9 bases in the middle. A quantity of about 0.5 to 1 ug RNA underwent reverse transcription using random hexamers. TCRdb fed the immunoSEQ multiplex PCR reads into MiXCR, producing one record per CDR3 protein. Of about 150,000 distinct CDR3 sequences in the sample, around 95% were seen once. Sequencing was performed on CD8+ T cells from PBMCs. This TCR was recovered from a human donor with multiple sclerosis. The chain links TRBV28 to TRBJ2-6; possible D gene TRBD1, 6 bases. CDR3 amino acids: CASSTGSGANVLTF. CDR3 DNA sequence: TGTGCCAGCAGTACAGGGTCCGGGGCCAACGTCCTGACTTTC. The entire variable domain, with the rest obtained from reference TRBV28 and TRBJ2-6, is as follows: DVKVTQSSRYLVKRTGEKVFLECVQDMDHENMFWYRQDPGLGLRLIYFSYDVKMKEKGDIPEGYSVSREKKERFSLILESASTNQTSMYLCASSTGSGANVLTFGAGSRLTVL.